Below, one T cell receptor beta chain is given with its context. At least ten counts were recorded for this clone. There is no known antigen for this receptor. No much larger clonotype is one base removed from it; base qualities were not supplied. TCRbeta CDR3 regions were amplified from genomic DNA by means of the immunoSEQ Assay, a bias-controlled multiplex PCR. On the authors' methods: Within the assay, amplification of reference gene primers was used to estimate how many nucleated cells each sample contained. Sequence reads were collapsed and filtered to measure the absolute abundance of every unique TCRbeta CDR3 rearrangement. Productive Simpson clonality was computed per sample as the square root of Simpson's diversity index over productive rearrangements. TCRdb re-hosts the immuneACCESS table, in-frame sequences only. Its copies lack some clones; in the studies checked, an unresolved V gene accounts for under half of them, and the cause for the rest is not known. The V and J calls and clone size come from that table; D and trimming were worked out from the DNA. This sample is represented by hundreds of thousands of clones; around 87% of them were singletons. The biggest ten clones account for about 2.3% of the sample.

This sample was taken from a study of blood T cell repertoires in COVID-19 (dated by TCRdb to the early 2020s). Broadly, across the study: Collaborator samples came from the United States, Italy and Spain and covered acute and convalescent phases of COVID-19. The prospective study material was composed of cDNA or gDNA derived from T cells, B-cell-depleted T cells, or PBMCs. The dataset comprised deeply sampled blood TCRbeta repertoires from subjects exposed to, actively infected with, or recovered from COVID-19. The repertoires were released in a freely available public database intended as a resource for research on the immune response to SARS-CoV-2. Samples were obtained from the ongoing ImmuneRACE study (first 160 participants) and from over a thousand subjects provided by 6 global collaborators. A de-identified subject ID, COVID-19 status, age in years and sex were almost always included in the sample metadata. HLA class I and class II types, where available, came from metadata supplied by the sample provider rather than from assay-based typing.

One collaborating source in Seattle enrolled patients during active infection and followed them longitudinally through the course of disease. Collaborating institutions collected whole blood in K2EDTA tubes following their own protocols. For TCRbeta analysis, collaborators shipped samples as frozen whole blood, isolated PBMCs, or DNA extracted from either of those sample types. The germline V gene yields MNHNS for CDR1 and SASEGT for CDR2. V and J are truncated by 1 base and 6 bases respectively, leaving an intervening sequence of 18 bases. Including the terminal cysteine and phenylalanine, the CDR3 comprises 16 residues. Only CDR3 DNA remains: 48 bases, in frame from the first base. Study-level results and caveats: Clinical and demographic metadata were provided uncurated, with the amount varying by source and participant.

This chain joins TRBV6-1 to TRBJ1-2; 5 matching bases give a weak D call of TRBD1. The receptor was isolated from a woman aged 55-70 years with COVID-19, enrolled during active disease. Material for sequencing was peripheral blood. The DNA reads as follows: TGTGCCAGCAGTGAAGTAAACAGGATCCATGGCGATGGCTACACCTTC. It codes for CASSEVNRIHGDGYTF.